The 10 T cell receptor beta chains presented below share a single source sample, sequenced in a study of blood T cells in healthy people across ages. Then a second PCR, running roughly 6 to 12 cycles, was carried out with a sample-barcoded 5' primer and a J-beta primer mix. TCRdb reanalysed the 5' RACE reads using MiXCR and keeps one entry per CDR3 protein. The sample includes approximately 2,000,000 distinct CDR3 sequences, roughly two fifths of them seen just once. Input material: blood. The receptors were gathered from a human donor in good health.

This clonotype turned up a few times. This chain connects TRBV29-1 to TRBJ2-1; 7 bases match TRBD1. This CDR3 is 14 amino acids long. Germline V lookup: CDR1 SQVTM, CDR2 ANQGSEA. The V gene end was trimmed by 5 bases and the J gene end by 4 bases; junction bases not matched to a gene: 8. As DNA, the CDR3 is TGCAGCGTTTTCACGGGACAGTATTACAATGAGCAGTTCTTC. Translating gives CSVFTGQYYNEQFF.

The V gene is TRBV24-1, the J gene TRBJ2-1; TRBD2 matches at 9 bases. The CDR3 contains 14 residues. Trimming removed 5 bases from V and 7 bases from J; junction bases left unmatched: 5. Germline V gives CDR1 KGHDR, CDR2 SFDVKD. In nucleotides, the CDR3 is TGTGCCACCAGTGGGGGCGGGGGGGCGAATGAGCAGTTCTTC. The encoded protein is CATSGGGGANEQFF.

CDR3 sequence (DNA): TGTGCCAGCACCGGAGCCGGGGGCCAAGAGACCCAGTACTTC. Its translation is CASTGAGGQETQYF. The chain joins TRBV6-2 or TRBV6-3 to TRBJ2-5; tentatively, D is TRBD2 (6 bases). The CDR3 length is 14 residues. Germline V lookup: CDR1 MNHEY, CDR2 SVGEGT. V lost 7 bases to trimming and J lost 1 base, with 13 bases between them.

The V call is TRBV6-5, the J call TRBJ2-3; D unresolved. Germline V gene data show CDR1 as MNHEY and CDR2 as SVGAGI. The CDR3 has 12 amino acids. V was shortened by 5 bases and J by 3 bases, with 6 bases between the two germline ends. The CDR3 protein is CASSNPTDTQYF. For the CDR3, the DNA is TGTGCCAGCAGTAACCCGACAGATACGCAGTATTTT.

This chain uses TRBV7-2 with TRBJ2-4; D is unclear. The DNA end lines up better with TRBJ2-7; the J call may be wrong. Germline CDR1 reads SGHTA; CDR2 reads FQGNSA. The CDR3 extends over 14 amino acids. The DNA of the CDR3 is TGTGCCAGCAGCTTAGGACTTATGGGCTACGAGCAGTACTTC. Translation: CASSLGLMGYEQYF.

The count of this clonotype is one. This likely comes from a read error, as the CDR3 has no conserved phenylalanine or tryptophan at its end. This chain joins TRBV4-1 and TRBJ2-7; D uncertain. V dropped 0 bases and J dropped 0 bases, with 12 bases sitting between them. The length of the CDR3 is 16 residues. Germline assignment: CDR1 MGHRA and CDR2 YSYEKL. This CDR3 reads CASSQDRVDTSYEQYS. The CDR3 DNA reads as TGCGCCAGCAGCCAAGATAGGGTAGACACCTCCTACGAGCAGTACTCC.

This clonotype turned up a few times. V is TRBV6-2 or TRBV6-3 and J is TRBJ2-3; TRBD1 matches 9 bases. The V segment lost 11 bases and the J segment 0 bases; nucleotides outside the gene matches: 3. The CDR3 spans 13 residues. From germline, CDR1 is MNHEY and CDR2 SVGEGT. The CDR3 region is CAGGTGSTDTQYF. In nucleotides, the CDR3 is TGTGCCGGCGGGACAGGGAGCACAGATACGCAGTATTTT.

The gene calls are TRBV28 and TRBJ2-4; TRBD2 matches at 11 bases. The J call may be in error: the DNA end matches TRBJ2-7 better. This CDR3 spans 15 amino acids. The germline gives CDR1 MDHEN, CDR2 SYDVKM. In DNA, the CDR3 is TGTGCCAGCAGTTCGGGACTAGCGGAGTCTTACGAGCAGTACTTC. As protein: CASSSGLAESYEQYF.

This clonotype occurred a few times. The rearrangement links TRBV10-3 to TRBJ2-5; D possibly uses TRBD1 or TRBD2 (5 bases each). Germline V gene lookup returns CDR1 ENHRY and CDR2 SYGVKD. This CDR3 is built from 14 residues. Trimming stripped 0 bases from V and 1 base from J, with 6 bases between. CDR3 bases: TGTGCCATCAGTGAGTCCGGGGCCCAAGAGACCCAGTACTTC. The encoded protein is CAISESGAQETQYF.

V gene TRBV9 combines with J gene TRBJ2-2; perhaps TRBD2 as D (6 bases). Trimming pared 4 bases from V and 6 bases from J, leaving 16 bases between. Germline lookup yields CDR1 SGDLS and CDR2 YYNGEE. The CDR3 spans 15 residues. The CDR3 spells CASSPLGGIPGELFF. The CDR3 DNA follows: TGTGCCAGCAGCCCCCTCGGGGGAATCCCCGGGGAGCTGTTTTTT.